This T cell receptor (beta chain) was identified during a study of blood T cell repertoires in COVID-19. The overall study: Some COVID-19 samples were acute and others convalescent; all came from the United States, Italy and Spain.

Looked up from germline, CDR1 is LNHDA and CDR2 is SQIVND (reference sequence). This CDR3 has 16 amino acids. The J segment lost 2 bases and the V segment lost 8 bases, leaving 12 bases of the junction unmatched. Study processing details: Estimated nucleated cell counts came from reference gene primer amplification. Sequencing was performed with immunoSEQ multiplex PCR; in TCRdb, only in-frame clones are kept and a portion is missing. Clone size and V and J calls were adopted from that table, with D and trimming inferred from the DNA. The data hold a few hundred thousand clones, with more than 70% observed a single time.

The source material was peripheral blood. This receptor was obtained from a woman aged 25 to 39 who had recovered from COVID-19. The chain links TRBV19 to TRBJ2-3; 8 positions agree with TRBD1. The CDR3 sequence: CASSKDREDVTDTQYF. In nucleotides, the CDR3 is TGTGCCAGTTCAAAGGACAGGGAAGATGTCACAGATACGCAGTATTTT. The variable domain in full, completed from reference TRBV19 and TRBJ2-3, reads DGGITQSPKYLFRKEGQNVTLSCEQNLNHDAMYWYRQDPGQGLRLIYYSQIVNDFQKGDIAEGYSVSREKKESFPLTVTSAQKNPTAFYLCASSKDREDVTDTQYFGPGTRLTVL.